One and the same sample provided the 17 T cell receptor beta chains below, sequenced in a study of molecular identifiers for immune sequencing clone quantification. TCRdb analysed the PCR reads with MiXCR anew, one entry per CDR3 protein. The repertoire consists of about 10,000 distinct CDR3 sequences, with roughly a fifth occurring once and the leading ten covering around 1.5%. The sample taken for sequencing was naive CD8+ T cells from blood, with Jurkat cell RNA spiked in. Described subset: FACS-sorted CD8+CD4-CCR7+CD45RA+ naive T cells. Every receptor here comes from a human donor in good health. Some libraries in this study had Jurkat cell RNA spiked in.

This clonotype has a count of ten or more. V and J are TRBV12-3 or TRBV12-4 and TRBJ2-3; D is possibly TRBD1 or TRBD2 (5 bases each). This CDR3 is 14 amino acids long. V shed 8 bases and J shed 0 bases, with 12 bases lying between them. The CDR3 sequence is CASSRGTSTDTQYF. CDR3 coding DNA: TGTGCCAGCTCGAGGGGCACTAGCACAGATACGCAGTATTTT.

This clonotype is termed medium-sized (0.01 to 0.1%). The CDR3 sequence is CASSQVSVRTFSYEQYF. The CDR3 bases are TGTGCCAGCAGCCAAGTTTCGGTCAGAACGTTCTCCTACGAGCAGTACTTC. The V gene is TRBV3-1, the J gene TRBJ2-7; no clear D gene. The CDR3 contains 17 residues. Trimming shortened V by 1 base and J by 0 bases, and 16 bases separated the two germline ends. Germline CDR1 and CDR2: LGHDT and YNNKEL (reference sequence).

As to this clonotype: A much larger clone is a single base away; this may be a read error. The J gene is TRBJ2-7, the V gene TRBV27, with 7 positions matching TRBD2. The CDR3 spans 14 residues. Germline lookup yields CDR1 MNHEY and CDR2 SMNVEV (reference sequence). The V gene end was trimmed by 3 bases and the J gene end by 9 bases; junction bases not matched to a gene: 11. The CDR3 nucleotides are TGTGCCAGCAGTTTGGTGGGAGGGCCTGACGGGCAGTACTTC. It is translated as CASSLVGGPDGQYF.

As concerns this clonotype: The CDR3 does not end in the conserved phenylalanine or tryptophan, so this is likely a read error. This chain links TRBV12-3 or TRBV12-4 with TRBJ2-1; D is unresolved. The CDR3 spans 13 residues. V shed 6 bases and J shed 7 bases, with 13 bases lying between them. The chain's CDR3 is CASSRSGANEQFL. DNA of the CDR3: TGTGCCAGCAGCCGCTCCGGAGCTAATGAGCAGTTCCTC.

This clonotype is termed medium-sized. The chain combines TRBV14 with TRBJ2-3, with D hard to call. CDR1 and CDR2 (germline): SGHDN, FVKESK. The CDR3 extends over 14 amino acids. V was shortened by 2 bases and J by 6 bases, with 12 bases between the two germline ends. This CDR3 reads CASSQWGPSDTQYF. The CDR3 bases are TGTGCCAGCAGCCAATGGGGTCCTTCGGATACGCAGTATTTT. The whole variable domain, filled in from reference TRBV14 and TRBJ2-3, reads EAGVTQFPSHSVIEKGQTVTLRCDPISGHDNLYWYRRVMGKEIKFLLHFVKESKQDESGMPNNRFLAERTGGTYSTLKVQPAELEDSGVYFCASSQWGPSDTQYFGPGTRLTVL.

In this sample, this clonotype is medium-sized. The chain uses TRBV5-6 and TRBJ1-5; the D is unclear. This CDR3 is 16 amino acids long. Looked up from germline, CDR1 is SGHDT and CDR2 is YYEEEE. Trimming removed 1 base from V and 0 bases from J, with 11 bases in between. The CDR3 loop reads CASSLLGQTSNQPQHF. For the CDR3, the DNA is TGTGCCAGCAGCTTGTTAGGCCAGACTAGCAATCAGCCCCAGCATTTT.

This clonotype was counted between two and nine times. The conserved final phenylalanine or tryptophan is absent from the CDR3, which likely points to a read error. The J gene is TRBJ1-5, the V gene TRBV27; D remains unclear. CDR1 and CDR2 from the germline V gene are MNHEY and SMNVEV (reference sequence). V lost 5 bases, J lost 6 bases, and 14 bases lay in between. CDR3 length: 14 residues. Here the CDR3 reads CASSRKGHGQPQHY. The CDR3 DNA follows: TGTGCCAGCAGTAGAAAAGGGCATGGTCAGCCCCAGCATTAT.

This clonotype was observed at least ten times. V gene TRBV18 combines with J gene TRBJ2-5, with 7 bases matching TRBD1. Unmatched junction bases numbered 3, after V lost 2 bases and J lost 0 bases. This CDR3 comprises 15 residues. Looked up from germline, CDR1 is KGHSH and CDR2 is LQKENI. DNA for the CDR3: TGTGCCAGCTCACCAGGGACAGTCTACCAAGAGACCCAGTACTTC. This sequence encodes CASSPGTVYQETQYF.

Concerning this clonotype itself: One end of the junction varies from germline; a read error may be responsible. CDR3 nucleotides: TGTGCCAGCAGCCAGGGACCGACGATGGGGGGGCTGGTTTTT. Protein product: CASSQGPTMGGLVF. The chain combines TRBV5-4 with TRBJ1-4, with a possible D match to TRBD1 (6 bases). This CDR3 region has 14 residues. Germline loops: CDR1 SGHNT, CDR2 YYREEE (reference sequence).

This clonotype is termed medium-sized. This chain's CDR3 is CASTGRRGSVAQYF. The CDR3 nucleotides read TGTGCCAGCACCGGGCGGCGGGGATCAGTGGCGCAGTATTTT. V gene TRBV28 combines with J gene TRBJ2-3; the D gene is possibly TRBD2 (6 bases). The CDR3 has 14 residues. V lost 7 bases, J lost 10 bases, and 21 bases lay in between. In germline, CDR1 is MDHEN, CDR2 SYDVKM.

A remark on this clonotype: Since a much larger clone is just one base distant, this may be a read error. The V gene is TRBV7-8, the J gene TRBJ2-1, with 10 nucleotides matching TRBD2. Germline V gene data show CDR1 as SGHVS and CDR2 as FQNEAQ. CDR3 length equals 20 residues. The CDR3 spells CARSPGRVAGGASSYNEQFF. The CDR3 DNA follows: TGTGCCCGCAGCCCTGGTAGAGTAGCGGGAGGAGCGAGCTCCTACAATGAGCAGTTCTTC.

This clonotype was found many times. The chain has TRBV28 and TRBJ1-1, with a tentative D call TRBD1 (5 bases). The V and J ends lost 6 bases and 3 bases respectively, with 11 bases between them. The CDR3 is 13 amino acids. Germline V gene data show CDR1 as MDHEN and CDR2 as SYDVKM. CDR3 loop: CASRQQGHTEAFF. The CDR3, as DNA: TGTGCCAGCAGGCAGCAGGGCCACACTGAAGCTTTCTTT.

This clonotype has a count of ten or more. This rearrangement joins TRBV6-6 to TRBJ2-5; unclear D gene. V was clipped by 2 bases and J by 1 base, with 8 bases between them. The V gene's germline CDR1 is MNHNY and CDR2 SVGAGI (reference sequence). This CDR3 comprises 14 residues. This CDR3 reads CASSYVPRQETQYF. Written as DNA, the CDR3 is TGTGCCAGCAGTTACGTACCCCGCCAAGAGACCCAGTACTTC.

This clonotype was picked up many times. This rearrangement joins TRBV5-1 to TRBJ1-1; D gene uncertain. The CDR3 loop spans 18 amino acids. Germline V gene lookup returns CDR1 SGHRS and CDR2 YFSETQ. V lost 0 bases to trimming and J lost 1 base, with 19 bases between them. The CDR3 nucleotides are TGCGCCAGCAGCTTGGGGGTCGTTTGGGGATCGGCGAACACTGAAGCTTTCTTT. As protein: CASSLGVVWGSANTEAFF.

On this clonotype: A much larger clone lies a single base off, so this may be a read error. The chain joins TRBV11-2 to TRBJ2-7; D gene unclear. Germline lookup yields CDR1 SGHAT and CDR2 FQNNGV. The CDR3 spans 15 residues. The CDR3 is CASSLSARMTYGQYF. The DNA for the CDR3 is TGTGCCAGCAGCTTGTCTGCTCGGATGACCTACGGGCAGTACTTC.

This clonotype rates as medium-sized. The V and J genes are TRBV7-6 and TRBJ2-3; weak D call: TRBD1 (6 bases). This CDR3 contains 15 residues. The germline gives CDR1 SGHVS, CDR2 FNYEAQ. Trimming took off 4 bases at V and 2 bases at J, with 13 bases between the two ends. This CDR3 is CASSSLGTPTDTQYF. DNA for the CDR3: TGTGCCAGCAGCTCGCTAGGGACACCCACAGATACGCAGTATTTT.

Ten or more counts support this clonotype. The chain carries TRBV5-6 and TRBJ1-6, with 7 nucleotides matching TRBD1. Trimming cost V 4 bases and J 8 bases; bases outside gene matches: 3. The CDR3 contains 13 residues. The germline V gene has CDR1 SGHDT and CDR2 YYEEEE. CDR3 sequence reads: CASSRTGDSPLHF. The CDR3 DNA follows: TGTGCCAGCAGCCGAACAGGGGATTCACCCCTCCACTTT.